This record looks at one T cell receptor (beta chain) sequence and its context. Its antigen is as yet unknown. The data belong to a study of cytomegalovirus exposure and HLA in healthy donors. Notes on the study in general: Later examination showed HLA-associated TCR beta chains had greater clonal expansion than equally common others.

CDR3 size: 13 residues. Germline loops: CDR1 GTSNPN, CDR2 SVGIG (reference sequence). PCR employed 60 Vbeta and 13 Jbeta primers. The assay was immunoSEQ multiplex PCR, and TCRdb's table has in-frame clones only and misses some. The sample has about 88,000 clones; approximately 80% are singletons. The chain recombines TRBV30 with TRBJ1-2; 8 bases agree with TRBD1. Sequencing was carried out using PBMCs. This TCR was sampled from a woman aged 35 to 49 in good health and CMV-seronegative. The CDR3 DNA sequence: TGTGTCTCATTGACAGGGGAGGGCTATGGCTACACCTTC. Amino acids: CVSLTGEGYGYTF.